The T cell receptor (beta chain) described here comes from a study of blood T cell repertoires in COVID-19. Turning to the study itself: There were acute and convalescent COVID-19 samples, and they came from the United States, Italy and Spain.

There are 15 residues in the CDR3. Germline values: CDR1 MNHEY, CDR2 SVGAGI. V was clipped by 2 bases and J by 3 bases, with 13 bases between them. This clone was detected a few times. The data were produced by immunoSEQ multiplex PCR, yet TCRdb's version contains in-frame clones alone and is incomplete. The top ten hold 28% of the sample, which has around 73,000 clones, about 86% seen once. The clonotype was recovered from a human donor in a cohort sampled during active COVID-19. The chain couples TRBV6-5 to TRBJ1-1; D might be TRBD1 (5 bases). Sequenced sample: peripheral blood. CDR3 DNA: TGTGCCAGCAGTTACGTTCAGGGACTACACACTGAAGCTTTCTTT. It specifies CASSYVQGLHTEAFF.